A single sample gave rise to the 32 T cell receptor beta chains below, sequenced in a study of T cell responses to AZD1222 COVID-19 vaccine. This table comes from immunoSEQ multiplex PCR, and its TCRdb copy is limited to in-frame clones, with some not included. The sample includes 140,000 or so clones, around 90% of them seen just once. This specimen was peripheral blood, taken 28 days after the second dose of the MenACWY control vaccine. The receptors shown here come from an adult who received the MenACWY meningococcal vaccine as a control.

The rearrangement uses TRBV5-1 and TRBJ2-7, with D tentatively TRBD1 (6 bases). This CDR3 has 16 amino acids. Trimming took 0 bases from V and 4 from J, leaving 17 bases between them. Germline V gene data show CDR1 as SGHRS and CDR2 as YFSETQ. This CDR3 reads CASSLGATGAPYEQYF. In nucleotides, the CDR3 is TGCGCCAGCAGCTTGGGGGCGACAGGAGCCCCTTACGAGCAGTACTTC.

The rearrangement joins TRBV7-9 to TRBJ2-1; TRBD2 matches at 8 bases. The CDR3 contains 15 residues. CDR1 and CDR2 from the germline V gene are SEHNR and FQNEAQ (reference sequence). J gave up 9 bases and V 1 base, and 8 bases lay outside the gene matches. CDR3 sequence: CASSLVAGGGGEQFF. CDR3 DNA: TGTGCCAGCAGCTTAGTGGCGGGAGGAGGGGGTGAGCAGTTCTTC.

Here the CDR3 reads CAISSQGPSSYNSPLHF. The CDR3 DNA reads as TGTGCCATCAGCTCACAGGGGCCGAGCTCCTATAATTCACCCCTCCACTTT. The chain combines TRBV10-3 with TRBJ1-6; 7 bases match TRBD1. Germline V CDR1 and CDR2: ENHRY, SYGVKD. Trimming took 6 bases from V and 0 from J; bases not matched to a gene: 8. CDR3 length: 17 amino acids.

This clone has just a few counts. The chain carries TRBV18 and TRBJ1-6, with D possibly TRBD1 on 6 matching bases. CDR3 size: 13 residues. From germline, CDR1 is KGHSH and CDR2 LQKENI. The V and J ends lost 6 bases and 7 bases respectively, with 10 bases between them. In DNA, the CDR3 is TGTGCCAGCTCGAGGGGGATGAATTCACCCCTCCACTTT. It translates to CASSRGMNSPLHF. Supplemented by reference TRBV18 and TRBJ1-6, the full variable domain reads NAGVMQNPRHLVRRRGQEARLRCSPMKGHSHVYWYRQLPEEGLKFMVYLQKENIIDESGMPKERFSAEFPKEGPSILRIQQVVRGDSAAYFCASSRGMNSPLHFGNGTRLTVT.

This sequence joins TRBV7-2 and TRBJ1-6; D possibly corresponds to TRBD1 (5 bases). CDR1 is SGHTA, CDR2 FQGNSA, per germline. The CDR3 is made up of 15 amino acids. Trimming took 6 bases from V and 0 from J, leaving 9 bases between them. For the CDR3, the DNA is TGTGCCAGCAGGTGGGGGGACTCCTATAATTCACCCCTCCACTTT. The encoded protein is CASRWGDSYNSPLHF.

This sequence joins TRBV11-3 and TRBJ2-1; 7 bases line up with TRBD2. CDR3 length equals 15 residues. The V segment lost 5 bases and the J segment 5 bases; nucleotides outside the gene matches: 9. Germline V gene sequence: CDR1 SGHNT, CDR2 YENEEA. The CDR3 protein is CASSLRSLADNEQFF. The CDR3 DNA is TGTGCCAGCAGCCTCAGAAGCCTAGCGGACAATGAGCAGTTCTTC.

V gene TRBV6-2 or TRBV6-3 combines with J gene TRBJ1-2; tentatively, D is TRBD1 (5 bases). From germline, CDR1 is MNHEY and CDR2 SVGEGT. The CDR3 sequence is 18 residues long. V was trimmed by 0 bases and J by 1 base, leaving 18 bases between them. Here the CDR3 reads CASSYSTGTPRVNYGYTF. DNA for the CDR3: TGTGCCAGCAGTTACTCGACCGGGACCCCTAGAGTTAACTATGGCTACACCTTC.

This chain connects TRBV5-1 to TRBJ1-3; no firm D call. This CDR3 is 15 amino acids long. V shed 1 base and J shed 0 bases, with 8 bases lying between them. Per the germline V gene, CDR1 is SGHRS and CDR2 is YFSETQ. This chain's CDR3 is CASSLSPISGNTIYF. The CDR3 nucleotides are TGCGCCAGCAGCTTGTCACCCATCTCTGGAAACACCATATATTTT.

The chain uses TRBV10-3 and TRBJ1-6, with D possibly being TRBD1 (5 bases). The CDR3 runs 15 residues. The V end was cut by 5 bases, the J end by 8 bases, with 16 bases between. Germline CDR1 and CDR2: ENHRY and SYGVKD. The CDR3: CAISSSEGMDSPLHF. CDR3 DNA: TGTGCCATCAGTTCCTCGGAGGGGATGGATTCACCCCTCCACTTT.

To note about this clone: This CDR3 is also generated by other DNA sequences in the sample. This chain uses TRBV20-1 with TRBJ1-1; D ambiguous. The CDR3 consists of 11 residues. From germline, CDR1 is DFQATT and CDR2 SNEGSKA (reference sequence). Trimming cost V 6 bases and J 0 bases, with 5 bases left between them. The CDR3 reads CSARLNTEAFF. Written as DNA, the CDR3 is TGCAGTGCCCGACTGAACACTGAAGCTTTCTTT.

This chain connects TRBV7-8 to TRBJ1-5, with a possible D match to TRBD1 (5 bases). There are 14 residues in the CDR3. V was pared by 2 bases and J by 7 bases, with 12 bases between. Germline CDR1 and CDR2: SGHVS and FQNEAQ. The CDR3 reads CASSLQGVRQPQHF. CDR3 bases: TGTGCCAGCAGCTTACAAGGGGTGAGGCAGCCCCAGCATTTT.

This chain links TRBV11-3 with TRBJ1-1; a possible D gene is TRBD1 (5 bases). The length of the CDR3 is 14 residues. V lost 2 bases to trimming and J lost 1 base, with 8 bases between them. CDR1 is SGHNT and CDR2 is YENEEA in the germline V gene. The CDR3 DNA sequence: TGTGCCAGCAGCTTACGGGGGGGGAACACTGAAGCTTTCTTT. It codes for CASSLRGGNTEAFF.

The V gene is TRBV5-1, the J gene TRBJ1-6; D gene uncertain. CDR1 SGHRS and CDR2 YFSETQ come from the germline V gene. The ends were cut back, 4 bases at V and 7 bases at J, with 15 bases in the middle. This CDR3 region has 15 residues. In DNA, the CDR3 is TGCGCCAGCAGCCGTGACGGTAGCCCAAATTCACCCCTCCACTTT. It specifies CASSRDGSPNSPLHF.

CDR3 nucleotide sequence: TGTGCCAGCAGCCTTACCGGGACAGGGGACACTGAAGCTTTCTTT. Translating it yields CASSLTGTGDTEAFF. The chain employs TRBV4-2 and TRBJ1-1; 10 nucleotides agree with TRBD1. From germline, CDR1 is LGHNA and CDR2 YNFKEQ. Unmatched junction bases numbered 5, after V lost 4 bases and J lost 3 bases. This CDR3 has 15 amino acids.

This clone was recorded a few times. Here the CDR3 DNA reads TGCGCCAGCAGTGAGCTGGACAGAGACCCCTACGAGCAGTACTTC. It specifies CASSELDRDPYEQYF. This chain links TRBV10-1 with TRBJ2-7; the D gene is possibly TRBD1 (6 bases). CDR1 and CDR2 (germline): WNHNN, SYGVQD (reference sequence). The ends were cut back, 2 bases at V and 2 bases at J, with 13 bases in the middle. This CDR3 region has 15 residues.

The chain links TRBV7-6 to TRBJ1-6, with unresolved D. Trimming took 5 bases from V and 9 from J, leaving 8 bases between them. Germline CDR1 reads SGHVS; CDR2 reads FNYEAQ. The CDR3 totals 12 residues. The CDR3 reads CASSLGSSPLHF. Written as DNA, the CDR3 is TGTGCCAGCAGCCTAGGGAGTTCACCCCTCCACTTT.

CDR3 in amino acids: CATSDFSSRNEQFF. For the CDR3, the DNA is TGTGCCACCAGTGATTTTAGCAGCCGCAATGAGCAGTTCTTC. The V call is TRBV24-1, the J call TRBJ2-1; unclear D gene. Between the trimmed V and J ends, which lost 1 base and 6 bases, there was a span of 9 bases. CDR3 length: 14 residues. Germline CDR1 KGHDR, CDR2 SFDVKD.

The J gene is TRBJ2-2, the V gene TRBV7-9; 10 nucleotides match TRBD2. V lost 5 bases, J lost 3 bases, and 3 bases stayed unmatched. This CDR3 comprises 15 residues. Germline values: CDR1 SEHNR, CDR2 FQNEAQ (reference sequence). As DNA, the CDR3 is TGTGCCAGCAGCCATGGACTAGCGGACACCGGGGAGCTGTTTTTT. Its translation is CASSHGLADTGELFF.

This clone was seen a few times. Its ends do not fully match the called genes, so a read error is possible. V and J are TRBV7-7 and TRBJ2-2; D might be TRBD2 (6 bases). CDR1 and CDR2 from the germline V gene are SSHAT and FNYEAQ (reference sequence). The CDR3 contains 15 residues. CDR3 amino acids: CASSWAGRTTGELFF. The CDR3 nucleotides read TGTGCTAGCAGCTGGGCGGGACGGACCACCGGGGAGCTGTTTTTT.

V usage is TRBV12-5 and J usage is TRBJ1-1, with D perhaps TRBD1 (5 bases). The CDR3 has 13 amino acids. Between the trimmed V and J ends, which lost 1 base and 3 bases, there was a span of 6 bases. Germline-derived CDR1 and CDR2 are LGHNT and FRNRAP. The CDR3 DNA follows: TGTGCTAGTGGTTTGGAAGGGGACACTGAAGCTTTCTTT. This codes for CASGLEGDTEAFF.

The V call is TRBV5-4, the J call TRBJ1-2; 9 positions agree with TRBD1. The CDR3 is 14 amino acids. Trimming took 4 bases from V and 8 from J; bases not matched to a gene: 9. From germline, CDR1 is SGHNT and CDR2 YYREEE (reference sequence). CDR3 coding DNA: TGTGCCAGCAGCCAGGACAGGGGACGACGGGGCTACACCTTC. Translating it yields CASSQDRGRRGYTF.

The rearrangement links TRBV7-8 to TRBJ1-5, with TRBD1 identical over 9 bases. Germline loops: CDR1 SGHVS, CDR2 FQNEAQ. CDR3 length equals 15 residues. Trimming removed 5 bases from V and 5 bases from J; junction bases left unmatched: 7. The CDR3 here is CASSLNRGLDQPQHF. Written as DNA, the CDR3 is TGTGCCAGCAGCCTAAACAGGGGGCTGGATCAGCCCCAGCATTTT.

The chain links TRBV28 to TRBJ1-4; D gene uncertain. The CDR3 sequence is 15 residues long. V was clipped by 1 base and J by 4 bases, with 10 bases between them. Germline V gives CDR1 MDHEN, CDR2 SYDVKM. The CDR3 sequence is CASSLYSRGNEKLFF. CDR3 DNA sequence: TGTGCCAGCAGTTTATATAGTCGGGGTAATGAAAAACTGTTTTTT.

CDR3 protein: CAWKRGAANYGYTF. The CDR3 DNA reads TGTGCCTGGAAAAGAGGCGCAGCTAACTATGGCTACACCTTC. The rearrangement uses TRBV30 and TRBJ1-2; D unresolved. Trimming pared 4 bases from V and 0 bases from J, leaving 12 bases between. CDR3 length: 14 amino acids. CDR1 GTSNPN and CDR2 SVGIG come from the germline V gene (reference sequence).

The chain recombines TRBV2 with TRBJ2-5; TRBD2 agrees at 15 bases. The CDR3 spans 18 residues. The trim removed 7 bases at V and 6 bases at J, leaving 15 bases unmatched. Germline assignment: CDR1 SNHLY and CDR2 FYNNEI. The CDR3 protein is CASKPYPGTSGRMKTQYF. Here the CDR3 DNA reads TGTGCCAGCAAACCGTATCCCGGGACTAGCGGGAGGATGAAGACCCAGTACTTC.

The V gene is TRBV2, the J gene TRBJ1-5, with TRBD1 identical over 7 bases. Germline assignment: CDR1 SNHLY and CDR2 FYNNEI. V shed 7 bases and J 8 bases; nucleotides not matched to a gene: 14. The CDR3 is made up of 15 amino acids. CDR3 bases: TGTGCCAGCATGAAGGAGCGACAGGGAGGGGAGCCCCAGCATTTT. Amino acid sequence: CASMKERQGGEPQHF.

This chain connects TRBV5-1 to TRBJ2-1; TRBD2 aligns across 14 bases. V lost 7 bases, J lost 8 bases, and 26 bases stayed unmatched. Germline lookup yields CDR1 SGHRS and CDR2 YFSETQ. This CDR3 spans 21 amino acids. CDR3 coding DNA: TGCGCCAGCCAATCCGAACCGGGACTAGCGGGAGTCCGGGGGGGGTTTGATGAGCAGTTCTTC. Protein sequence: CASQSEPGLAGVRGGFDEQFF.

The genes are TRBV28 and TRBJ1-5, with a weak D call TRBD1 (5 bases). This CDR3 has 17 residues. Trimming removed 7 bases at V and 0 bases at J, with 19 bases between. CDR1 and CDR2 (germline): MDHEN, SYDVKM. CDR3 residues: CASTPTRVRDSNQPQHF. CDR3 nucleotide sequence: TGTGCCAGCACCCCCACCAGGGTGCGCGATAGCAATCAGCCCCAGCATTTT.

The chain is built from TRBV7-3 and TRBJ2-2; D is possibly TRBD1 or TRBD2 (5 bases each). There are 16 residues in the CDR3. V gave up 2 bases and J gave up 6 bases, with 16 bases separating them. From germline, CDR1 is SGHTA and CDR2 FQGTGA. The CDR3 sequence is CASSLSPGTRSGELFF. The CDR3 coding sequence is TGTGCCAGCAGCTTATCCCCCGGGACGAGGTCCGGGGAGCTGTTTTTT. Combining the CDR3 with reference TRBV7-3 and TRBJ2-2 gives the whole variable domain GAGVSQTPSNKVTEKGKYVELRCDPISGHTALYWYRQSLGQGPEFLIYFQGTGAADDSGLPNDRFFAVRPEGSVSTLKIQRTERGDSAVYLCASSLSPGTRSGELFFGEGSRLTVL.

The rearrangement uses TRBV18 and TRBJ2-7; D is undetermined. This CDR3 contains 11 residues. With 6 bases removed from V and 0 bases from J, the gap between germline ends came to 3 bases. Germline V gene data show CDR1 as KGHSH and CDR2 as LQKENI. DNA of the CDR3: TGTGCCAGCTCCAGCTCCTACGAGCAGTACTTC. As protein: CASSSSYEQYF. Filled out from reference TRBV18 and TRBJ2-7, the complete variable domain reads NAGVMQNPRHLVRRRGQEARLRCSPMKGHSHVYWYRQLPEEGLKFMVYLQKENIIDESGMPKERFSAEFPKEGPSILRIQQVVRGDSAAYFCASSSSYEQYFGPGTRLTVT.

The chain combines TRBV5-4 with TRBJ2-4; D perhaps matches TRBD2 (6 bases). Germline V gives CDR1 SGHNT, CDR2 YYREEE (reference sequence). Trimming took off 3 bases at V and 7 bases at J, with 14 bases between the two ends. The CDR3 is 14 amino acids. In DNA, the CDR3 is TGTGCCAGCAGCTCAGGGACGGCGGGGAACATTCAGTACTTC. Its protein product is CASSSGTAGNIQYF.

The J gene is TRBJ1-2, the V gene TRBV10-3, with a weak D call TRBD1 (5 bases). CDR1 is ENHRY, CDR2 SYGVKD, per germline. CDR3 length: 15 amino acids. Trimming cost V 0 bases and J 7 bases, with 15 bases left between them. CDR3 sequence (DNA): TGTGCCATCAGTGAGTCTGTGGTCAGGGACGCTGGCTACACCTTC. Translating gives CAISESVVRDAGYTF.